Below are 18 T cell receptor beta chains sequenced from a single sample in a study of T cell responses to AZD1222 COVID-19 vaccine. Generated by immunoSEQ multiplex PCR, the TCRdb table keeps only in-frame clones and is missing some. The repertoire has 95,000 to 150,000 clones, about 90% of them found once; the top ten carry 8.5% to 10%. The sample here was peripheral blood, taken on day 0 of AZD1222 vaccination. The receptors come from an adult in good health.

This sequence joins TRBV6-6 and TRBJ2-7; 10 bases fit TRBD2. CDR3 size: 19 residues. Germline V gives CDR1 MNHNY, CDR2 SVGAGI (reference sequence). Trimming at V came to 5 bases and at J to 6 bases, leaving 22 bases not matched to a gene. The CDR3 here is CASSRKVDAGASGGSEQYF. The CDR3, as DNA: TGTGCCAGCAGTCGAAAGGTGGATGCGGGGGCTAGCGGGGGCAGCGAGCAGTACTTC.

This clone was seen a handful of times. The chain recombines TRBV29-1 with TRBJ2-5, with D uncertain. Germline loops: CDR1 SQVTM, CDR2 ANQGSEA. The CDR3 length is 13 residues. V was pared by 6 bases and J by 0 bases, with 11 bases between. The CDR3 DNA sequence: TGCAGCGTAAAGACACCGTACCAAGAGACCCAGTACTTC. It is translated as CSVKTPYQETQYF.

The V and J genes are TRBV6-5 and TRBJ2-7; D not certain. Trimming cost V 5 bases and J 1 base, with 9 bases left between them. The CDR3 covers 13 residues. Germline V lookup: CDR1 MNHEY, CDR2 SVGAGI. CDR3 DNA sequence: TGTGCCAGCAGTACCTTCCTATCCTACGAGCAGTACTTC. Its translation is CASSTFLSYEQYF.

The chain has TRBV18 and TRBJ1-2, with TRBD1 as a possible D gene (6 bases). Germline-derived CDR1 and CDR2 are KGHSH and LQKENI. CDR3 size: 13 residues. The V end lost 4 bases, the J end lost 3 bases, and 9 bases lay between the germline ends. The CDR3 here is CASSLRQDYGYTF. The DNA of the CDR3 is TGTGCCAGCTCACTAAGACAGGACTATGGCTACACCTTC.

V and J are TRBV3-1 (or the pseudogene TRBV3-2) and TRBJ2-1; D gene unclear. CDR1 and CDR2 from the germline V gene are LGHDT and YNNKEL (reference sequence). The CDR3 runs to 15 residues. V gave up 1 base and J gave up 7 bases, with 14 bases separating them. In DNA, the CDR3 is TGTGCCAGCAGCCAAGGAGCCTCCATTATAAATGAGCAGTTCTTC. This sequence encodes CASSQGASIINEQFF.

This sequence joins TRBV9 and TRBJ1-2; TRBD1 matches at 7 bases. Trimming removed 2 bases from V and 4 bases from J; junction bases left unmatched: 5. Germline V CDR1 and CDR2: SGDLS, YYNGEE. The CDR3 covers 14 residues. The CDR3 reads CASSVSGGSYGYTF. For the CDR3, the DNA is TGTGCCAGCAGCGTGTCAGGGGGAAGCTATGGCTACACCTTC.

V gene TRBV7-3 combines with J gene TRBJ2-5, with TRBD2 matching 14 bases. Trimming cost V 2 bases and J 5 bases; bases outside gene matches: 1. Germline values: CDR1 SGHTA, CDR2 FQGTGA. This CDR3 comprises 15 residues. CDR3 residues: CASSLGTSGSETQYF. The CDR3, as DNA: TGTGCCAGCAGCTTAGGGACTAGCGGGAGCGAGACCCAGTACTTC.

This chain uses TRBV3-1 (or the pseudogene TRBV3-2) with TRBJ2-7; D gene ambiguous. CDR3 length: 11 residues. Germline V gene sequence: CDR1 LGHDT, CDR2 YNNKEL (reference sequence). Trimming stripped 2 bases from V and 4 bases from J, with 3 bases between. The CDR3, as DNA: TGTGCCAGCAGCCAACGTTACGAGCAGTACTTC. Its translation: CASSQRYEQYF.

This chain uses TRBV11-3 with TRBJ2-2, with no clear D. V was clipped by 1 base and J by 0 bases, with 6 bases between them. Per the germline V gene, CDR1 is SGHNT and CDR2 is YENEEA. The CDR3 consists of 15 residues. CDR3 nucleotides: TGTGCCAGCAGCTTAGCAGGAACGAACACCGGGGAGCTGTTTTTT. Protein: CASSLAGTNTGELFF.

The J gene is TRBJ2-7, the V gene TRBV29-1, with TRBD2 matching 13 bases. The length of the CDR3 is 15 residues. The germline V gene encodes CDR1 SQVTM and CDR2 ANQGSEA. Germline trimming cut 1 base from V and 6 bases from J; bases unmatched to any gene: 6. The chain's CDR3 is CSVEGVLAGGFEQYF. As DNA, the CDR3 is TGCAGCGTTGAAGGGGTACTAGCGGGAGGGTTCGAGCAGTACTTC.

This clone was picked up a small number of times. This chain uses TRBV2 with TRBJ1-2, with no clear D. CDR1 and CDR2 from the germline V gene are SNHLY and FYNNEI. Trimming took off 1 base at V and 4 bases at J, with 7 bases between the two ends. The length of the CDR3 is 13 residues. CDR3 coding DNA: TGTGCCAGCAGTGAAGACAGAGTCTATGGCTACACCTTC. It translates to CASSEDRVYGYTF. Based on the CDR3 plus reference TRBV2 and TRBJ1-2, the full variable domain is EPEVTQTPSHQVTQMGQEVILRCVPISNHLYFYWYRQILGQKVEFLVSFYNNEISEKSEIFDDQFSVERPDGSNFTLKIRSTKLEDSAMYFCASSEDRVYGYTFGSGTRLTVV.

The chain links TRBV11-3 to TRBJ2-7; 8 nucleotides line up with TRBD1. CDR1 SGHNT and CDR2 YENEEA come from the germline V gene. The CDR3 is made up of 13 amino acids. Germline trimming cut 1 base from V and 11 bases from J; bases unmatched to any gene: 7. CDR3 sequence: CASSLGADREEYF. The CDR3 DNA follows: TGTGCCAGCAGCTTAGGGGCGGACAGGGAGGAGTACTTC.

This clone was found once. The V and J genes are TRBV19 and TRBJ2-3; 7 bases are shared with TRBD2. V was clipped by 4 bases and J by 5 bases; unmatched bases: 15. This CDR3 is built from 17 residues. Germline CDR1 is LNHDA and CDR2 is SQIVND (reference sequence). CDR3 region: CASSNPQARELLDTQYF. The CDR3 bases are TGTGCCAGTAGTAACCCCCAGGCGCGGGAGTTGTTAGATACGCAGTATTTT.

This chain joins TRBV3-1 (or the pseudogene TRBV3-2) and TRBJ2-7, with 7 nucleotides matching TRBD2. The trim removed 2 bases at V and 0 bases at J, leaving 4 bases unmatched. CDR3 size: 15 residues. The V gene's germline CDR1 is LGHDT and CDR2 YNNKEL (reference sequence). For the CDR3, the DNA is TGTGCCAGCAGCCAAAGCGGGGACCCCTCCTACGAGCAGTACTTC. Translation: CASSQSGDPSYEQYF.

The V call is TRBV28, the J call TRBJ2-3; no clear D. Germline lookup yields CDR1 MDHEN and CDR2 SYDVKM. This CDR3 is built from 14 residues. Trimming shortened V by 3 bases and J by 1 base, and 8 bases separated the two germline ends. This CDR3 is CASSFARGTDTQYF. The CDR3 DNA follows: TGTGCCAGCAGTTTTGCTAGGGGCACAGATACGCAGTATTTT.

The rearrangement uses TRBV9 and TRBJ2-2; D ambiguous. V was clipped by 4 bases and J by 5 bases, with 12 bases between them. The length of the CDR3 is 14 residues. Germline V gene sequence: CDR1 SGDLS, CDR2 YYNGEE. CDR3 sequence (DNA): TGTGCCAGCAGCCCGGAACCAGCTACCGGGGAGCTGTTTTTT. Protein: CASSPEPATGELFF.

The DNA of the CDR3 is TGTGCCAGCAGCTTAGACAGGGTAGATGAAAAACTGTTTTTT. Translating it yields CASSLDRVDEKLFF. J is TRBJ1-4 and V is TRBV5-5, with 7 bases matching TRBD1. Trimming took 2 bases from V and 6 from J; bases not matched to a gene: 4. This CDR3 contains 14 residues. CDR1 and CDR2 from the germline V gene are SGHKS and YYEKEE (reference sequence).

This chain uses TRBV7-9 with TRBJ2-6; tentative D call: TRBD2 (5 bases). Trimming left V 0 bases short and J 4 bases short, with 7 bases between. This CDR3 has 15 residues. Germline CDR1 and CDR2: SEHNR and FQNEAQ (reference sequence). CDR3 nucleotides: TGTGCCAGCAGCTTAGCAGGGAGCGGGGCCAACGTCCTGACTTTC. Residues: CASSLAGSGANVLTF. The whole variable domain, filled in from reference TRBV7-9 and TRBJ2-6, reads DTGVSQNPRHKITKRGQNVTFRCDPISEHNRLYWYRQTLGQGPEFLTYFQNEAQLEKSRLLSDRFSAERPKGSFSTLEIQRTEQGDSAMYLCASSLAGSGANVLTFGAGSRLTVL.